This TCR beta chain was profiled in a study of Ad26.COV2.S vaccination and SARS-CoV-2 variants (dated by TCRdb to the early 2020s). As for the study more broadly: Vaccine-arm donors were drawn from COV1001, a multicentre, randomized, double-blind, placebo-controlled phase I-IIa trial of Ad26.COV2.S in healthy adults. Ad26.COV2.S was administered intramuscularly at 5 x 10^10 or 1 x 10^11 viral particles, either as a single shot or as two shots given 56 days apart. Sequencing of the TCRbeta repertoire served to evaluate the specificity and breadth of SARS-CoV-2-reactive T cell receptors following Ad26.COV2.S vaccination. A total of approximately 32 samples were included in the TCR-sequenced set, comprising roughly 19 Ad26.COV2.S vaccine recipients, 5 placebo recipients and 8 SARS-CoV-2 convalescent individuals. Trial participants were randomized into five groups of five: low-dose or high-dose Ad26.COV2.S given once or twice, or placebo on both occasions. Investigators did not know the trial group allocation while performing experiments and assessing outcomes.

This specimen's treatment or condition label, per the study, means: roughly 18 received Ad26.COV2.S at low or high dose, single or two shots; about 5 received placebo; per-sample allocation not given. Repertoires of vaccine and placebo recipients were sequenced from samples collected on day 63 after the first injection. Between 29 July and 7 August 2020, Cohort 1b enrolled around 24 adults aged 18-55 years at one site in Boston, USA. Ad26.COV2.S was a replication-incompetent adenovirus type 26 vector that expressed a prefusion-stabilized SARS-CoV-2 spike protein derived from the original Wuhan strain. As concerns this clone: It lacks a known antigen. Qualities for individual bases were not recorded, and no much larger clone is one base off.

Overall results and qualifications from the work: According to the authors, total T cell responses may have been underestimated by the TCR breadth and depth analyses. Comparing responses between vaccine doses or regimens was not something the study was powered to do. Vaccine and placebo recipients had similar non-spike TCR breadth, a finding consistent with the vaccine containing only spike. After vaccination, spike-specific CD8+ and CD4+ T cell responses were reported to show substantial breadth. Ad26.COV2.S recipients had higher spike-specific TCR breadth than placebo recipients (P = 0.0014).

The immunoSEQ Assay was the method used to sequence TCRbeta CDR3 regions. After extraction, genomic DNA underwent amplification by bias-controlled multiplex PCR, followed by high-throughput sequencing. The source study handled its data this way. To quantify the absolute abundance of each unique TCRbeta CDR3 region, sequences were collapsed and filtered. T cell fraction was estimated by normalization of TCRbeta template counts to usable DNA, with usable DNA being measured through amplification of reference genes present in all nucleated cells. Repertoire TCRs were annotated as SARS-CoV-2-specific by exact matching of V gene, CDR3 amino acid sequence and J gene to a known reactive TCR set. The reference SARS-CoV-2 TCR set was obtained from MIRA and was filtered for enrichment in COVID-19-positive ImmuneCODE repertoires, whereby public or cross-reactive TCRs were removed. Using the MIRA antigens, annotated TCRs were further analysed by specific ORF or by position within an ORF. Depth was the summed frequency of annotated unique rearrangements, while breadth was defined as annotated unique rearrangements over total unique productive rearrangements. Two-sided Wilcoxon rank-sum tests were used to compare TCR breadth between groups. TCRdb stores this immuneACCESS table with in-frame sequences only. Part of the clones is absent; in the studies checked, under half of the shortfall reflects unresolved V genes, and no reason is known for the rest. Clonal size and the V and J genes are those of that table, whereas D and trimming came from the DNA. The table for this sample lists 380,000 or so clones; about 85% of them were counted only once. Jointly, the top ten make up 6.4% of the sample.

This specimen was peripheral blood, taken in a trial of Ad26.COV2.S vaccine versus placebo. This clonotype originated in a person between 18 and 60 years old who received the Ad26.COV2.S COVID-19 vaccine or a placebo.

The CDR3 protein: CASRDGGGADEKLFF. The DNA sequence reads TGTGCCAGCAGGGACGGGGGGGGCGCTGATGAAAAACTGTTTTTT. Rearrangement joined TRBV7-2 to TRBJ1-4, and the D gene may be TRBD1, 6 bases matching. CDR1 is given as SGHTA and CDR2 as FQGNSA, both from the germline V gene. V drops 6 bases and J drops 6 bases, leaving 17 bases in between. Reading from cysteine to phenylalanine, the CDR3 counts 15 amino acids. Left in the record is the CDR3 DNA by itself, 45 bases read in frame from the first base.